This paragraph covers one T cell receptor beta chain sequence. This clone has just one count. Its antigen target is currently unknown. Per-base quality was not reported, and no clone a single base away is much larger than it. The data stem from a study of blood T cell repertoires in COVID-19 (dated by TCRdb to the early 2020s). With respect to the entire study: Collaborator samples came from the United States, Italy and Spain and covered acute and convalescent phases of COVID-19. The material from the prospective study consisted of cDNA or gDNA derived from T cells, B-cell-depleted T cells, or PBMCs. Subjects who had been exposed to COVID-19, were actively infected with it, or had recovered from it provided the deeply sampled blood TCRbeta repertoires that made up the dataset. The repertoires were released in a freely available public database meant as a resource for research on the immune response to SARS-CoV-2. The samples were drawn from two sources: the first 160 participants of the ongoing ImmuneRACE study, and fewer than 1,500 subjects contributed by 6 global collaborators. Nearly every sample came with metadata listing a de-identified subject ID, COVID-19 status, age in years and sex. Where HLA class I and class II types were available, the types were taken from metadata supplied by the sample provider, not from assay-based typing. The paper as a whole reports these results and caveats: The amount of clinical and demographic metadata varied by source and participant and was provided uncurated.

The collaborating institutions used their own protocols to collect whole blood in K2EDTA tubes. For TCRbeta analysis, collaborator samples were shipped as frozen whole blood, as isolated PBMCs, or as DNA extracted from either sample type. Counted from cysteine to phenylalanine, this CDR3 has 12 amino acids. Only the CDR3 DNA stays, 36 bases, in frame from base 1. Looking up the germline V gene yields CDR1 SGHDT and CDR2 YYEEEE. At the junction V is shortened by 0 bases and J by 12 bases, with 12 bases in between. TCRbeta CDR3 regions were amplified from genomic DNA by means of the immunoSEQ Assay, a bias-controlled multiplex PCR. The study's own analysis went as follows. The number of nucleated cells in each sample was estimated by amplification of reference gene primers within the assay. To quantify the absolute abundance of each unique TCRbeta CDR3 rearrangement, sequence reads were collapsed and filtered. For each sample, productive Simpson clonality was calculated as the square root of Simpson's diversity index across productive rearrangements. The clones in this table, taken by TCRdb from immuneACCESS, are in-frame only. Not every clone is retained; where verified, under half of the shortfall comes from an unresolved V gene, and the cause of the rest is unknown. V and J calls plus clone size are reproduced from that table; the DNA served to infer D and trimming. The sample profile shows some 220,000 clones; 60% to 85% of them were found once. The ten largest clones take up roughly 7% of the sample.

The sequence came from an older woman with acute or convalescent COVID-19. The chain couples TRBV5-6 to TRBJ1-1; TRBD1 is a weak D gene call, 5 bases matching. The material sequenced was peripheral blood. The CDR3 reads as follows: CASSLEGRVPFF. The DNA reads as follows: TGTGCCAGCAGCTTGGAGGGCAGGGTGCCTTTCTTT.